A selection of T cell receptor beta chains follows, all from one sample in a study of blood T cell repertoires in COVID-19. The repertoire was sequenced with immunoSEQ multiplex PCR; TCRdb's copy has only in-frame clones and lacks some. Of under 150,000 clones listed, around 85% are singletons. Sequencing was performed on PBMCs or T cells enriched from blood (not recorded which). Every receptor here comes from a woman between 35 and 50 years old who had recovered from COVID-19. Both conserved end residues are part of each CDR3. D genes are given only for firm matches. Size is stated for part of the rows, as once, few or many counts, or as a class when the clone is expanded.

J	V	length	D	size	DNA	CDR3
TRBJ1-1	TRBV25-1	13	.	.	TGTGCCAGCAGTGAATATCAAGGACAGGAAGCTTTCTTT	CASSEYQGQEAFF
TRBJ1-3	TRBV4-1	16	.	.	TGCGCCAGCAGCCAAGGCGGCAGGGGATCTGGAAACACCATATATTTT	CASSQGGRGSGNTIYF
TRBJ2-7	TRBV5-1	15	TRBD2	few	TGCGCCAGCACCACGCGGGGGTTGGGCCGGTACGAGCAGTACTTC	CASTTRGLGRYEQYF
TRBJ2-7	TRBV7-8	15	TRBD1	.	TGTGCCAGCAGCGATCGGACAGGGGAATTGTACGAGCAGTACTTC	CASSDRTGELYEQYF
TRBJ2-1	TRBV9	16	TRBD2	.	TGTGCCAGCAGCAGTAGGCTAGCGGACCTCATCAATGAGCAGTTCTTC	CASSSRLADLINEQFF
TRBJ2-2	TRBV5-1	17	TRBD2	once	TGCGCCAGCAGATTACGGACTAGCGGGGGGGCCGCCGGGGAGCTGTTTTTT	CASRLRTSGGAAGELFF
TRBJ2-1	TRBV11-2	15	TRBD1	.	TGTGCCAGCACCAAGATGGGAACAGGGGACAATGAGCAGTTCTTC	CASTKMGTGDNEQFF
TRBJ2-2	TRBV20-1	13	.	.	TGCAGTGCTAGTATGCGAAACACCGGGGAGCTGTTTTTT	CSASMRNTGELFF
TRBJ1-2	TRBV19	17	.	.	TGTGCCAGTAGTATGGAGGACAGTCCCTTCCGTACGTATGGCTACACCTTC	CASSMEDSPFRTYGYTF
TRBJ1-2	TRBV5-6	15	.	once	TGTGCCAGCAGCTCGGGAGTCCCACCTCTATGGGGCTACACCTTC	CASSSGVPPLWGYTF
TRBJ1-5	TRBV6-1	13	.	.	TGTGCCAGCAGTGAACTCCGGAGTCAGCCCCAGCATTTT	CASSELRSQPQHF
TRBJ2-1	TRBV15	16	TRBD1	.	TGTGCCACCAGCAGCTTTCGACAGGGGGGATACAATGAGCAGTTCTTC	CATSSFRQGGYNEQFF
TRBJ1-2	TRBV29-1	13	.	.	TGCAGCGTCCGCGCCACTTACCCTTATGGCTACACCTTC	CSVRATYPYGYTF
TRBJ2-5	TRBV3-1/TRBV3-2	14	.	few	TGTGCCAGCAGCCTGAAGGAGTATCGGGAGACCCAGTACTTC	CASSLKEYRETQYF
TRBJ2-7	TRBV6-5	13	.	.	TGTGCCAGCTCCGGACTAACGTTCTACGAGCAGTACTTC	CASSGLTFYEQYF
TRBJ2-7	TRBV27	14	TRBD1	.	TGTGCCAGCAGTGAGACAGGGATCTCCTACGAGCAGTACTTC	CASSETGISYEQYF
TRBJ2-1	TRBV11-2	16	.	.	TGTGCCAGCAGGCTTACCGGGACTGGAGTAAAAAATGAGCAGTTCTTC	CASRLTGTGVKNEQFF
TRBJ2-3	TRBV11-3	15	.	.	TGTGCCAGCAGTCCTGGAGGGATGGACACAGATACGCAGTATTTT	CASSPGGMDTDTQYF
TRBJ2-4	TRBV6-5	14	TRBD1	.	TGTGCCAGCAGTCACACAGGGGGCCAAAACATTCAGTACTTC	CASSHTGGQNIQYF
TRBJ2-2	TRBV5-4	14	.	.	TGTGCCAGCAGCTTTCGAGGGGGGGACGGGGAGCTGTTTTTT	CASSFRGGDGELFF
TRBJ2-1	TRBV29-1	14	TRBD1	.	TGCAGCGTGGGGGGACAGGCGCTGTACAATGAGCAGTTCTTC	CSVGGQALYNEQFF
TRBJ1-5	TRBV20-1	19	.	.	TGCAGTGCTAGTTGCCCCCCGGGGGGAAGTGAGATGGGCAATCAGCCCCAGCATTTT	CSASCPPGGSEMGNQPQHF
TRBJ2-5	TRBV2	16	TRBD2	.	TGTGCCAGCAGTGAGCGTAGCGGGAGGGTTAAAGAGACCCAGTACTTC	CASSERSGRVKETQYF
TRBJ2-7	TRBV9	16	TRBD1	.	TGTGCCAGCAGCGACCCCGACAGGGTATGTTTCTACGAGCAGTACTTC	CASSDPDRVCFYEQYF
TRBJ2-7	TRBV7-9	14	TRBD1	.	TGTGCCAGCAGTCCTGGACAGGGCCCCTACGAGCAGTACTTC	CASSPGQGPYEQYF
TRBJ1-2	TRBV12-1	16	.	.	TGTGCCAGCAGCTGCCTAAAAGGACACAGGGCGGGTGGCTACACCTTC	CASSCLKGHRAGGYTF
TRBJ2-7	TRBV28	15	.	few	TGTGCCAGCAGTCTAAGCGGCCCCCAAACCTACGAGCAGTACTTC	CASSLSGPQTYEQYF
TRBJ1-4	TRBV21-1	16	.	.	TGTGCCAGCCCCACTCGCCGGGACAGCTTATATGAAAAACTGTTTTTT	CASPTRRDSLYEKLFF
TRBJ2-3	TRBV12-3/TRBV12-4	13	.	.	TGTGCCAGCAGTTTGCGACACACAGATACGCAGTATTTT	CASSLRHTDTQYF
TRBJ2-2	TRBV24-1	15	.	.	TGTGCCACCAGTGACACCGCCCAGGGCACCGGGGAGCTGTTTTTT	CATSDTAQGTGELFF
TRBJ2-1	TRBV11-2	17	TRBD2	.	TGTGCCAGCAGCCCCTGGGGGAGGGGCAGCTCCTACAATGAGCAGTTCTTC	CASSPWGRGSSYNEQFF
TRBJ1-5	TRBV7-2	15	.	.	TGTGCCAGCAGCTTAGCAGGGGGAAGCAATCAGCCCCAGCATTTT	CASSLAGGSNQPQHF
TRBJ1-5	TRBV30	13	.	few	TGTGCCTGGAGTGTACAGGGCAGAGAGCCCCAGCATTTT	CAWSVQGREPQHF
TRBJ2-3	TRBV19	15	.	.	TGTGCCAGTAGTATAGCAAACACCAACACAGATACGCAGTATTTT	CASSIANTNTDTQYF
TRBJ2-7	TRBV15	13	.	.	TGTGCCACCAGCAGATTGGGGAGCTACGAGCAGTACTTC	CATSRLGSYEQYF
TRBJ1-1	TRBV27	13	TRBD1	.	TGTGCCAGCAGTGGACAGGGTCGGACTGAAGCTTTCTTT	CASSGQGRTEAFF
TRBJ1-1	TRBV14	17	TRBD1	once	TGTGCCAGCAGCCAATATCTTGGGGGACAGGGGCGACTTGAAGCTTTCTTT	CASSQYLGGQGRLEAFF
TRBJ2-7	TRBV5-1	16	.	.	TGCGCCAGCAGCTCCGGAGGGGGCCCTGGGTCCTACGAGCAGTACTTC	CASSSGGGPGSYEQYF
TRBJ1-3	TRBV10-2	15	TRBD1	.	TGCGCCTCGGGACAGGGGATGAGTTTTGGAAACACCATATATTTT	CASGQGMSFGNTIYF
TRBJ2-2	TRBV7-2	16	.	.	TGTGCCAGCAGCTTAGGCCGACAGGGAGGAACCGGGGAGCTGTTTTTT	CASSLGRQGGTGELFF
TRBJ2-7	TRBV27	14	TRBD1	.	TGTGCCAGCAGCAAACAGGGGGTGACCTACGAGCAGTACTTC	CASSKQGVTYEQYF
TRBJ2-7	TRBV2	15	.	once	TGTGCCAGCAGTGACCCGGGTAGGAGCTCCTACGAGCAGTACTTC	CASSDPGRSSYEQYF
TRBJ1-1	TRBV5-1	14	TRBD1	.	TGCGCCAGCAGCTGGGGGACAGGGGAAACTGAAGCTTTCTTT	CASSWGTGETEAFF
TRBJ1-1	TRBV27	14	.	.	TGTGCCAGCAGTTCGGAGGGCGGGAACACTGAAGCTTTCTTT	CASSSEGGNTEAFF
TRBJ2-1	TRBV13	15	TRBD2	.	TGTGCCAGCAGCTTAAGCGGGGTGCCCTACAATGAGCAGTTCTTC	CASSLSGVPYNEQFF
TRBJ1-1	TRBV6-5	16	.	.	TGTGCCAGCAGTTACTTCTTACCAGGGGAGTTCGCTGAAGCTTTCTTT	CASSYFLPGEFAEAFF
TRBJ2-2	TRBV6-4	15	.	medium-sized	TGTGCCAGCAGTGACGGTCAGGGCGAGACCGGGGAGCTGTTTTTT	CASSDGQGETGELFF
TRBJ2-1	TRBV3-1/TRBV3-2	14	TRBD1	.	TGTGCCAGCTCTACCGGGACAGGGGCCAATGAGCAGTTCTTC	CASSTGTGANEQFF
TRBJ1-5	TRBV6-1	14	.	.	TGTGCCAGCAGTGAAGCGGCAGGGTATCAGCCCCAGCATTTT	CASSEAAGYQPQHF